The next 20 T cell receptor beta chains were all read from a single sample in a study of blood T cell repertoires in COVID-19. Using immunoSEQ multiplex PCR, the repertoire was profiled, and TCRdb retains in-frame clones only, with some absent. The sample records roughly 95,000 clones, approximately 82% being singletons. Material: peripheral blood. The origin of the receptors is a man in his sixties with acute or convalescent COVID-19.

The chain links TRBV9 to TRBJ2-5, with 12 bases lining up with TRBD2. Trimming cost V 4 bases and J 4 bases; bases outside gene matches: 8. Germline V lookup: CDR1 SGDLS, CDR2 YYNGEE. The CDR3 spans 16 residues. As DNA, the CDR3 is TGTGCCAGCAGCCCGTCTAGCGGGGGGGCGGGAGAGACCCAGTACTTC. Its protein product is CASSPSSGGAGETQYF. The whole variable domain, remainder taken from reference TRBV9 and TRBJ2-5, is DSGVTQTPKHLITATGQRVTLRCSPRSGDLSVYWYQQSLDQGLQFLIQYYNGEERAKGNILERFSAQQFPDLHSELNLSSLELGDSALYFCASSPSSGGAGETQYFGPGTRLLVL.

This clone came up once. This rearrangement joins TRBV12-5 to TRBJ1-1; D may be TRBD1 (5 bases). With 6 bases removed from V and 6 bases from J, the gap between germline ends came to 14 bases. The CDR3 spans 13 residues. Per the germline V gene, CDR1 is LGHNT and CDR2 is FRNRAP. The CDR3 bases are TGTGCTAGTGGACCGCAGGGATTTGCTGAAGCTTTCTTT. Amino acids: CASGPQGFAEAFF.

The CDR3 loop is CASSYDTGGYTF. CDR3 nucleotides: TGTGCCAGCAGTTATGATACAGGAGGCTACACCTTC. The V and J genes are TRBV2 and TRBJ1-2; possible D gene TRBD1, 5 bases. From germline, CDR1 is SNHLY and CDR2 FYNNEI. The V end was cut by 5 bases, the J end by 8 bases, with 12 bases between. This CDR3 spans 12 amino acids.

As regards this clone: Other DNA variants within this sample encode the same CDR3. The gene calls are TRBV11-3 and TRBJ2-3, with 7 bases that match TRBD2. CDR1 and CDR2 (germline): SGHNT, YENEEA. With 5 bases clipped from V and 4 bases from J, the junction kept 9 bases outside the gene matches. The length of the CDR3 is 15 residues. This chain's CDR3 is CASSPRGGIADTQYF. CDR3 DNA: TGTGCCAGCAGCCCCCGGGGAGGGATTGCAGATACGCAGTATTTT. Full variable domain (remainder filled in from reference TRBV11-3 and TRBJ2-3): EAGVVQSPRYKIIEKKQPVAFWCNPISGHNTLYWYLQNLGQGPELLIRYENEEAVDDSQLPKDRFSAERLKGVDSTLKIQPAELGDSAVYLCASSPRGGIADTQYFGPGTRLTVL.

V and J are TRBV5-4 and TRBJ1-2; possible D gene TRBD1, 6 bases. The germline V and J ends were trimmed by 5 bases and 4 bases, with 15 bases remaining between them. CDR3 size: 14 residues. Per the germline V gene, CDR1 is SGHNT and CDR2 is YYREEE (reference sequence). CDR3 residues: CASSLQGIGYGYTF. The DNA of the CDR3 is TGTGCCAGCAGTCTGCAGGGGATAGGCTATGGCTACACCTTC.

The rearrangement joins TRBV18 to TRBJ2-3; D gene ambiguous. This CDR3 has 12 amino acids. CDR1 is KGHSH and CDR2 is LQKENI in the germline V gene. Trimming stripped 0 bases from V and 10 bases from J, with 8 bases between. CDR3 nucleotide sequence: TGTGCCAGCTCACCACCCCTAGAGGCGCAGTATTTT. Its translation is CASSPPLEAQYF.

In its sample, this clone was seen once. The chain employs TRBV30 and TRBJ2-2, with 7 bases matching TRBD1. With 4 bases clipped from V and 7 bases from J, the junction kept 9 bases outside the gene matches. The CDR3 covers 14 residues. Germline V gene sequence: CDR1 GTSNPN, CDR2 SVGIG (reference sequence). CDR3 sequence: CAWNQDRINGELFF. The DNA for the CDR3 is TGTGCCTGGAATCAGGACAGGATTAACGGGGAGCTGTTTTTT.

The chain has TRBV2 and TRBJ2-3; 15 nucleotides agree with TRBD2. Germline V lookup: CDR1 SNHLY, CDR2 FYNNEI. The CDR3 spans 19 residues. The J segment lost 0 bases and the V segment lost 10 bases, leaving 14 bases of the junction unmatched. The CDR3 DNA reads as TGTGCCAACAACAGACCGGGACTAGCGGGGGGTACTAGCACAGATACGCAGTATTTT. Its protein product is CANNRPGLAGGTSTDTQYF.

This rearrangement joins TRBV7-9 to TRBJ2-3; 12 bases align to TRBD2. Germline CDR1 SEHNR, CDR2 FQNEAQ (reference sequence). The V and J ends lost 6 bases and 4 bases, in that order; junction bases with no gene match: 5. The length of the CDR3 is 15 residues. The CDR3 nucleotides read TGTGCCAGCAGGATGACTAGCGGGAGCTCAGATACGCAGTATTTT. Residues: CASRMTSGSSDTQYF.

The chain carries TRBV2 and TRBJ2-7; TRBD2 matches 7 bases. The J segment lost 7 bases and the V segment lost 6 bases, leaving 3 bases of the junction unmatched. The germline gives CDR1 SNHLY, CDR2 FYNNEI. This CDR3 is 11 amino acids long. The chain's CDR3 is CASSPAGEQYV. CDR3 coding DNA: TGTGCCAGCAGCCCAGCGGGGGAGCAGTACGTC.

The rearrangement joins TRBV27 to TRBJ2-2, with a tentative D call TRBD1 (6 bases). V lost 7 bases and J lost 7, with 16 bases in between. Germline V gene data show CDR1 as MNHEY and CDR2 as SMNVEV (reference sequence). This CDR3 comprises 14 residues. The CDR3 sequence is CASKSQGTIGELFF. The CDR3, as DNA: TGTGCCAGCAAATCGCAGGGGACAATCGGGGAGCTGTTTTTT.

The V call is TRBV19, the J call TRBJ2-7; D is uncertain. The CDR3 contains 13 residues. V lost 5 bases and J 2 bases, leaving 10 bases between the germline ends. The germline CDR1 and CDR2 sequences are LNHDA and SQIVND (reference sequence). CDR3 coding DNA: TGTGCCAGTAGTCCCGGTGGTCCCTACGAGCAGTACTTC. This translates into CASSPGGPYEQYF.

The chain couples TRBV2 to TRBJ2-3, with D perhaps matching TRBD2 (5 bases). V lost 8 bases and J lost 6, with 12 bases in between. Per germline, CDR1 SNHLY and CDR2 FYNNEI. CDR3 length: 12 amino acids. CDR3 sequence: CASEEAWDTQYF. CDR3 sequence (DNA): TGTGCCAGCGAGGAGGCGTGGGATACGCAGTATTTT.

The chain uses TRBV7-9 and TRBJ2-2; weak D call: TRBD2 (6 bases). CDR3 length equals 14 residues. Trimming cost V 5 bases and J 9 bases, with 16 bases left between them. From germline, CDR1 is SEHNR and CDR2 FQNEAQ (reference sequence). This chain's CDR3 is CASSAPGGTRELFF. CDR3 coding DNA: TGTGCCAGCAGCGCTCCGGGTGGGACTCGGGAGCTGTTTTTT.

This sequence joins TRBV30 and TRBJ2-2, with 9 bases matching TRBD1. V shed 0 bases, J shed 7 bases, and the junction held 3 bases outside the gene matches. Germline CDR1 and CDR2: GTSNPN and SVGIG (reference sequence). The CDR3 is 14 amino acids. For the CDR3, the DNA is TGTGCCTGGAGTGTCACAGGGGGCGGCGGGGAGCTGTTTTTT. The encoded protein is CAWSVTGGGGELFF.

V is TRBV19 and J is TRBJ2-3, with 8 positions matching TRBD1. The CDR3 spans 13 residues. The germline CDR1 and CDR2 sequences are LNHDA and SQIVND (reference sequence). Trimming removed 9 bases from V and 3 bases from J; junction bases left unmatched: 5. The CDR3 DNA follows: TGTGCCAGCCGGGACAGGTTAACAGATACGCAGTATTTT. Its translation is CASRDRLTDTQYF.

This sequence joins TRBV18 and TRBJ2-7; 8 nucleotides match TRBD1. CDR1 is KGHSH, CDR2 LQKENI, per germline. The CDR3 sequence is 15 residues long. J was trimmed by 3 bases and V by 1 base; bases with no gene match: 5. CDR3 in DNA: TGTGCCAGCTCACCACAGACAGGGGAACTCTACGAGCAGTACTTC. It codes for CASSPQTGELYEQYF.

This sequence joins TRBV6-6 and TRBJ1-5; 7 nucleotides agree with TRBD1. Germline V gene sequence: CDR1 MNHNY, CDR2 SVGAGI (reference sequence). After removal of 6 bases from V and 3 bases from J, the junction contained 5 bases not matched to a gene. The CDR3 runs 14 residues. CDR3 sequence (DNA): TGTGCCAGCAGGACAGGGCAGCACAATCAGCCCCAGCATTTT. It specifies CASRTGQHNQPQHF.

This clone was found a few times. V usage is TRBV5-1 and J usage is TRBJ1-3, with 7 nucleotides matching TRBD1. The CDR3 runs 16 residues. After removal of 7 bases from V and 0 bases from J, the junction contained 10 bases not matched to a gene. Per the germline V gene, CDR1 is SGHRS and CDR2 is YFSETQ. CDR3 coding DNA: TGCGCCAGCGGCCCCTCGGGACAGAGCTCTGGAAACACCATATATTTT. Translating gives CASGPSGQSSGNTIYF.

The chain combines TRBV11-3 with TRBJ1-4; D may be TRBD1 (6 bases). V dropped 2 bases and J dropped 2 bases, with 9 bases sitting between them. Germline CDR1 and CDR2: SGHNT and YENEEA. CDR3 length: 15 residues. CDR3 nucleotide sequence: TGTGCCAGCAGCTTACGAACAGGGACTAATGAAAAACTGTTTTTT. This encodes CASSLRTGTNEKLFF.